This T cell receptor (beta chain) originates from a study of CD8+ T cells in alopecia areata. V lost 6 bases and J 6 bases, leaving 13 bases between the germline ends. This CDR3 spans 13 amino acids. Germline V gene data show CDR1 as WSHSY and CDR2 as SAAADI. Extraction of RNA preceded its reverse transcription into cDNA, which served as the sequencing template. Sequencing was performed with immunoSEQ multiplex PCR; in TCRdb, only in-frame clones are kept and a portion is missing. The sample contains 120,000 to 150,000 clones, roughly 82% of which appear only once. Regarding treatment: oral pan-JAK inhibitor, 5-10 mg twice daily.

The sequence was obtained from a human donor with alopecia areata. The V gene is TRBV10-2, the J gene TRBJ2-3; perhaps D is TRBD1 or TRBD2 (5 bases each). Sequencing was performed on CD8+ T cells sorted from blood, taken at week 4, from a patient treated with tofacitinib. The CDR3 is CASSPTGQDTQYF. CDR3 sequence (DNA): TGCGCCAGCAGCCCCACGGGGCAGGATACGCAGTATTTT.